This TCR beta chain was obtained from a study of long-term antiretroviral therapy in people with HIV (dated by TCRdb to the early 2020s). Background for the entire study: The earliest samples were collected roughly a decade before the 2015 WHO recommendation for immediate ART, at a time when ART was usually postponed until CD4 counts fell. No cross-contamination during QIAcube processing was seen in test extractions of a monoclonal T-cell line run alongside around 34 polyclonal samples. The cohort contributed about 200 cryopreserved PBMC samples from about 30 adults with confirmed HIV infection, collected serially over a mean of about six years (range 1-12). Among the roughly 30 participants with HIV, about 11 were female. This retrospective serial study examined whether starting ART and sustained HIV suppression were associated with changes in the composition and diversity of the TRB repertoire in peripheral blood. Overall study results and their limits: ART initiation was associated with a significant increase in TRB diversity, but diversity stayed significantly below transplant donor controls even after long-term ART. Narrower CDR3 length ranges were observed in HIV repertoires than in controls, and an antigen-experienced repertoire with only a slight naive shift after ART was suggested by the network structure. Inferences about post-ART repertoire changes are limited because no data were available on ART adherence, viral resistance or therapy changes. The repertoire was dominated across all time points by expanded TRB clones identified before ART initiation, although this dominance was seen to fluctuate and to decrease in many PLHIV after ART. The samples span the years 2004 to 2017, and the ART regimens used may be less effective than current regimens. Because pre-ART samples had limited cell numbers, unsorted PBMC were profiled rather than sorted CD4+ and CD8+ T cells. Owing to limited PBMC availability, only the TCR beta chain was sequenced, without alpha chain pairing.

Inclusion was restricted to participants for whom at least one PBMC sample before ART initiation and at least two post-ART samples were available. All participants with HIV were treated in the United States of America. Before DNA extraction, cryopreserved samples of roughly 1-10 million PBMC were thawed and washed. At the time of the earliest PBMC sample, participants with HIV were aged between about 23 and 54 years. Per participant, PBMC samples came from 1-4 timepoints prior to ART initiation and 2-8 timepoints following ART initiation, for a median of 7 samples. Serial HIV viral load, CD4+ T-cell count, ART history and demographic data were obtained for every participant. Using a Qiagen kit on a QIAcube, genomic DNA was extracted from unsorted PBMC, with samples processed in batches of 12. The immunoSEQ hsTCRB v3.0 assay was used at survey level resolution for TRB variable region sequencing. TRB sequencing targeted a depth of about 40,000-55,000 T-cell genomes per sample. Pooled TRB libraries were sequenced on an Illumina MiSeq with a v3 150-cycle kit. In the original analysis: Repertoire analysis was run in R within a reproducible Nextflow workflow that covered QC, data transformation and analysis. Custom analyses were implemented in LymphoSeq2, an R package for AIRR-Seq data exploration. A few samples yielding fewer than 5000 total TRB sequences were excluded, leaving 188 analyzed HIV repertoires. Among the 190 or so HIV repertoires that were kept, around 60 were collected before ART initiation and roughly 130 were collected after ART initiation. Each repertoire was downsampled to 5000 TRB nucleotide sequences, and summary statistics were averaged across 100 downsampling iterations. The analysis kept only TRB sequences whose CDR3 regions were at least seven amino acids long. Two measures captured diversity: a Shannon entropy-derived clonality score and the Gini coefficient. In the repertoire networks, any two of the top 5000 CDR3 amino acid sequences were linked whenever the two sequences differed by an edit distance of one. GLIPH2 predicted antigen specificity groups and MHC restriction for TRB CDR3 amino acid sequences. To flag known associations with CMV, EBV, HIV or tissue antigens, CDR3 amino acid sequences were compared against VDJdb and McPAS-TCR. Pre-ART, post-ART and control groups were compared with Wilcoxon signed-rank tests and Holm-Bonferroni correction. TCRdb mirrors the immuneACCESS table, restricted to in-frame sequences. Some clones are absent from its copies; in checked studies, under half trace to an unresolved V gene, and the reason for the others is unknown. V and J calls and clone size come straight from that table; D and trimming were deduced from the DNA. The sample table contains fewer than 30,000 clones; only one count was recorded for 86% of them. The ten biggest clones cover about 5% of the sample.

This clone was seen only a few times. It lacks a known antigen. Base qualities are not at hand, and no much larger clone is one base apart. The CDR3 covers 14 residues, taking in both the cysteine and the phenylalanine. The DNA shown is the 42-base CDR3, in frame from base 1. Per the germline V gene, SGHTS is the CDR1 and YDEGEE is the CDR2. V and J lose 1 base and 5 bases, and a span of 12 bases separates them. The source was unsorted PBMCs, collected 0.8 years after starting antiretroviral therapy. This TCR was recovered from a woman in her 30s with HIV. The chain is assembled from TRBV5-8 and TRBJ1-2, with the D gene not clear enough to name. CDR3 loop: CASSLLTLSYGYTF. Here is the DNA: TGTGCCAGCAGCTTGTTAACGCTTTCATATGGCTACACCTTC.